This T cell receptor (beta chain) is from a study of cytomegalovirus exposure and HLA in healthy donors. The germline V gene encodes CDR1 MNHNY and CDR2 SVGAGI (reference sequence). The V end was cut by 0 bases, the J end by 8 bases, with 16 bases between. The CDR3 spans 15 residues. Clones were sequenced by immunoSEQ multiplex PCR, and TCRdb holds only the in-frame ones, with some missing. The sample records roughly 120,000 clones, 90% to 95% being singletons. The source material was PBMCs. The sequence was collected from a woman aged 18 to 35 in good health and CMV-seronegative. The chain uses TRBV6-6 and TRBJ1-2, with D maybe TRBD1 (6 bases). The CDR3 DNA follows: TGTGCCAGCAGTTACTCAGGACTAGGGGGGAGAGGCTACACCTTC. This codes for CASSYSGLGGRGYTF.